Listed below are T cell receptor beta chains from one sample, sequenced in a study of cytomegalovirus exposure and HLA in healthy donors. TCRdb's copy holds only in-frame clones and misses some; the assay was immunoSEQ multiplex PCR. This sample yields 150,000 to 200,000 clones, of which about three quarters are seen a single time; under 1.5% belongs to the top ten. The specimen sequenced was PBMCs. These TCRs come from a woman aged 25 to 39 in good health and CMV-seronegative. CDR3s include the opening cysteine and the closing phenylalanine or tryptophan. Fields, in order: J gene, clone size, CDR3 length, D gene, V gene, CDR3 DNA, CDR3 protein. The D gene is left open where the match is weak. A clone size is listed for some rows: how often the clone was seen (once, few, many), or a class if it is expanded.

>TRBJ1-1|NA|12|NA|TRBV10-3
TGTGCCATCAGCCCCCAGGGCACTGAAGCTTTCTTT
CAISPQGTEAFF
>TRBJ2-3|once|16|NA|TRBV5-1
TGCGCCAGCAGCTCTTCGACTCGTTTGGGCACAGATACGCAGTATTTT
CASSSSTRLGTDTQYF
>TRBJ1-1|NA|12|TRBD1|TRBV19
TGTGCCAGTGGGAACAGGGGGCGGGATGCTTTCTTT
CASGNRGRDAFF
>TRBJ2-7|once|15|TRBD1|TRBV6-6
TGTGCCAGCAGTCCAATGAGAAACAGGGGGCAAGAGCAGTACTTC
CASSPMRNRGQEQYF
>TRBJ2-1|NA|17|TRBD2|TRBV11-2
TGTGCCAGCAGCCCTCAAACGCGGGGGAGCTCCTACAATGAGCAGTTCTTC
CASSPQTRGSSYNEQFF
>TRBJ1-5|NA|15|NA|TRBV5-5
TGTGCCAGCAGCCAACGGGAAGGTTTCAATCAGCCCCAGCATTTT
CASSQREGFNQPQHF
>TRBJ1-6|NA|14|TRBD1|TRBV7-9
TGTGCCAGCAGCTCGAACAGGGGTCCATGGCCCCTCCACTTT
CASSSNRGPWPLHF
>TRBJ2-2|NA|13|NA|TRBV30
TGTGCCCATGGGGGGGCGGGCACCGGGGAGCTGTTTTTT
CAHGGAGTGELFF
>TRBJ1-2|NA|15|NA|TRBV18
TGTGCCAGCGCAGTCGAGAGGGTTTACGGCTATGGCTACACCTTC
CASAVERVYGYGYTF
>TRBJ2-1|NA|18|TRBD2|TRBV2
TGTGCCAGCAGTGCGGGACTAGCGGGGGGGCCGGGCCACAATGAGCAGTTCTTC
CASSAGLAGGPGHNEQFF
>TRBJ2-7|NA|16|TRBD1|TRBV28
TGTGCCAGCAGTCCTATCGGGACAGCCTATATTTATGAGCAGTACTTC
CASSPIGTAYIYEQYF
>TRBJ2-1|NA|17|TRBD2|TRBV30
TGTGCCTGGATGACGGTAGCGGGGGTCTTCTCCTACAATGAGCAGTTCTTC
CAWMTVAGVFSYNEQFF
>TRBJ2-1|NA|15|TRBD1|TRBV5-1
TGCGCCAGCAGCGCACAGGGGGGCTATTACAATGAGCAGTTCTTC
CASSAQGGYYNEQFF
>TRBJ1-2|NA|17|NA|TRBV14
TGTGCCAGCAGCCAAGTCGCGGGGGGGGATAGAGACTATGGCTACACCTTC
CASSQVAGGDRDYGYTF
>TRBJ1-1|few|17|NA|TRBV6-1
TGTGCCAGCAGTGGCTTAAGGGCAGGGATGGGGAACACTGAAGCTTTCTTT
CASSGLRAGMGNTEAFF
>TRBJ1-1|NA|15|NA|TRBV5-1
TGCGCCAGCAGCTGGGGAGGGGGGGAGAATACTGAAGCTTTCTTT
CASSWGGGENTEAFF
>TRBJ1-3|few|16|NA|TRBV5-6
TGTGCCAGCAGCCTCAAACGGGACATCTCTGGAAACACCATATATTTT
CASSLKRDISGNTIYF
>TRBJ2-1|NA|15|TRBD2|TRBV5-1
TGCGCCAGCAGCTTTACTAGCGGGGGGGACATTGAGCAGTTCTTC
CASSFTSGGDIEQFF
>TRBJ1-4|NA|13|NA|TRBV2
TGTGCCAGCGTTGGCACAGCTCTGGGAAAACTGTTTTTT
CASVGTALGKLFF
>TRBJ1-5|NA|15|TRBD1|TRBV27
TGTGCCAGCAGTTTATCGGGGACAGGCAATCAGCCCCAGCATTTT
CASSLSGTGNQPQHF
>TRBJ2-1|medium-sized|15|NA|TRBV11-2
TGTGCCAGCAGCTCTCCCGTGGGCAGGATGAATGAGCAGTTCTTC
CASSSPVGRMNEQFF
>TRBJ2-2|NA|16|NA|TRBV5-1
TGCGCCAGCAGCCTTTTTCGCACGGTAGCTGCCGGGGAGCTGTTTTTT
CASSLFRTVAAGELFF
>TRBJ2-1|NA|13|NA|TRBV19
TGTGCCAGTAAGAGGGATTTTTACAATGAGCAGTTCTTC
CASKRDFYNEQFF
>TRBJ2-1|NA|15|NA|TRBV30
TGTGCCTGGAGCATCAGGGAGGTCTCCTACAATGAGCAGTTCTTC
CAWSIREVSYNEQFF
>TRBJ2-7|NA|14|TRBD1|TRBV14
TGTGCCAGCAGCCAAACCGGGACAGGGGCCCGAATGTACTTC
CASSQTGTGARMYF
>TRBJ2-1|NA|18|NA|TRBV10-3
TGTGCCATCAGTGATACCTCGGGGCAGGAGGGATCCTACAATGAGCAGTTCTTC
CAISDTSGQEGSYNEQFF
>TRBJ1-1|NA|14|NA|TRBV30
TGTGCCTGGAAAAGGCGAGGGCGGGACCCCGAGGCTTTCTTT
CAWKRRGRDPEAFF
>TRBJ1-4|NA|16|TRBD1|TRBV5-1
TGCGCCAGCAGCTTGGTACCGGGACAGGGAGGTGAAAAACTGTTTTTT
CASSLVPGQGGEKLFF
>TRBJ2-3|NA|15|TRBD2|TRBV28
TGTGCCAGCAGTCTTCCCGCCGGGGGGTCAGATACGCAGTATTTT
CASSLPAGGSDTQYF
>TRBJ1-1|NA|12|NA|TRBV5-3
TGTGCCAGAAGCCACCCTAGTACTGAAGCTTTCTTT
CARSHPSTEAFF
>TRBJ1-4|NA|15|NA|TRBV4-1
TGCGCCAGCAGCCAAGCCCTTTCAACTAATGAAAAACTGTTTTTT
CASSQALSTNEKLFF
>TRBJ2-5|NA|9|TRBD1|TRBV6-4
TGTGCCAGCAGTGGGACAGGTTACTTC
CASSGTGYF
>TRBJ1-2|NA|13|NA|TRBV9
TGTGCCAGCAGCGTAGATCCGGTCGCGGGCTACACCTTC
CASSVDPVAGYTF
>TRBJ1-4|NA|17|TRBD1|TRBV7-3
TGTGCCAGCAGCTTCCTTGGCCCCCCAGGGGGAAATGAAAAACTGTTTTTT
CASSFLGPPGGNEKLFF
>TRBJ2-1|few|15|NA|TRBV6-1
TGTGCCAGCAGTGTGGAGGGCAGCTCCTACAATGAGCAGTTCTTC
CASSVEGSSYNEQFF
>TRBJ1-2|few|15|NA|TRBV18
TGTGCCAGCTCACCACCGCAGGGGCAGCTCTATGGCTACACCTTC
CASSPPQGQLYGYTF
>TRBJ1-1|NA|16|TRBD1|TRBV6-5
TGTGCCAGCAGTTCCGCCTCCGGACAGGGGAACACTGAAGCTTTCTTT
CASSSASGQGNTEAFF
>TRBJ1-2|NA|12|NA|TRBV6-5
TGTGCCAGCAGTCACTCGGACAGCGGCTACACCTTC
CASSHSDSGYTF
>TRBJ2-3|few|17|NA|TRBV4-1
TGCGCCAGCAGCCAAGGTCCAGGAGGGCTAGGCACAGATACGCAGTATTTT
CASSQGPGGLGTDTQYF
>TRBJ1-1|NA|15|NA|TRBV2
TGTGCCAGCTCCCATGGAGCAGCCCGGGGCACTGAAGCTTTCTTT
CASSHGAARGTEAFF
>TRBJ2-1|NA|15|NA|TRBV5-1
TGCGCCAGCAGCTTGGCCACCGGGAGTGGTAATGAGCAGTTCTTC
CASSLATGSGNEQFF
>TRBJ2-7|NA|15|TRBD2|TRBV9
TGTGCCAGCAGCGGCGGCGGGGGGTTCTCCTACGAGCAGTACTTC
CASSGGGGFSYEQYF
>TRBJ2-7|NA|17|TRBD2|TRBV15
TGTGCCACCAGCAGATCGCCCGTACTAGCGGGGGGCTACGAGCAGTACTTC
CATSRSPVLAGGYEQYF
>TRBJ2-5|once|14|NA|TRBV7-2
TGTGCCAGCAGCTTGGGTGGAATGCGGGAGACCCAGTACTTC
CASSLGGMRETQYF
>TRBJ1-5|NA|15|NA|TRBV6-5
TGTGCCAGCAGTTACGGCGGTAGGGGTGATCAGCCCCAGCATTTT
CASSYGGRGDQPQHF
>TRBJ1-1|NA|15|NA|TRBV10-1
TGCGCCAGCAGTGAGGCCCCCCCGAGGGACACTGAAGCTTTCTTT
CASSEAPPRDTEAFF
>TRBJ2-1|NA|15|NA|TRBV27
TGTGCCAGCAGTTTAAGCCCAGGGTCACACAATGAGCAGTTCTTC
CASSLSPGSHNEQFF
>TRBJ2-5|NA|15|TRBD2|TRBV5-4
TGTGCCAGCAGCGTTAGCGGGGGGATCCAAGAGACCCAGTACTTC
CASSVSGGIQETQYF
>TRBJ2-1|NA|15|TRBD1|TRBV6-1
TGTGCCAGCAGTGCGGGACAGGGGACCTACAATGAGCAGTTCTTC
CASSAGQGTYNEQFF
>TRBJ2-1|NA|15|TRBD2|TRBV18
TGTGCCAGCTCACCCGGGACTAGCGAAGACAATGAGCAGTTCTTC
CASSPGTSEDNEQFF
>TRBJ2-7|NA|13|NA|TRBV11-3
TGTGCCAGCAGCTTTACAGGCTTACAGGTGCAGTACTTC
CASSFTGLQVQYF
>TRBJ2-1|NA|16|NA|TRBV27
TGTGCCAGCAGGGGATTGGAGGGCAGGGCCAAAGGTGAGCAGTTCTTC
CASRGLEGRAKGEQFF
>TRBJ1-6|NA|19|TRBD1|TRBV5-1
TGCGCCAGCAGCTTGAATGCATTCGGGACAGGGGGCCTTCTTTCACCCCTCCACTTT
CASSLNAFGTGGLLSPLHF
>TRBJ2-4|NA|14|NA|TRBV14
TGTGCCAGCAGCCAAGATATGGGAGTGGACATTCAGTACTTC
CASSQDMGVDIQYF
>TRBJ2-7|NA|15|NA|TRBV5-1
TGCGCCAGCAGCTTGGTTACGGGAAAGACCGGCGAAACCTACTTC
CASSLVTGKTGETYF